This entry lists 8 T cell receptor beta chains sequenced from one sample in a study of Tregs in tolerant kidney transplant recipients. The method was immunoSEQ multiplex PCR; TCRdb's version includes in-frame clones alone and lacks a portion of them. The profile shows approximately 90,000 clones, approximately 92% of them singletons. Sequencing input: CD8+ T cells from blood. The receptor source for this set is a human donor in good health.

This sequence joins TRBV10-1 and TRBJ2-5; D might be TRBD1 or TRBD2, each matching 5 bases. Trimming cost V 11 bases and J 3 bases, with 16 bases left between them. This CDR3 has 13 amino acids. Germline V gene data show CDR1 as WNHNN and CDR2 as SYGVQD (reference sequence). This chain's CDR3 is CAGRGAREETQYF. The CDR3 DNA follows: TGCGCCGGGCGAGGGGCTCGTGAAGAGACCCAGTACTTC.

V usage is TRBV7-8 and J usage is TRBJ2-3; the match to TRBD2 covers 12 bases. This CDR3 comprises 16 residues. V shed 5 bases and J 6 bases; nucleotides not matched to a gene: 9. Per germline, CDR1 SGHVS and CDR2 FQNEAQ. The CDR3 region has the DNA TGTGCCAGCAGCCCAGGGTCTAGCGGGGGGGTGGATACGCAGTATTTT. It encodes CASSPGSSGGVDTQYF.

In DNA form, the CDR3 reads TGTGCCAGCAGCTTGGGCGCAGGGCGGGGTAGCGGGAGTCCCTACAATGAGCAGTTCTTC. It codes for CASSLGAGRGSGSPYNEQFF. V is TRBV7-8 and J is TRBJ2-1; 9 nucleotides line up with TRBD2. CDR1 is SGHVS and CDR2 is FQNEAQ in the germline V gene. V was pared by 3 bases and J by 2 bases, with 17 bases of the junction left unmatched. The CDR3 covers 20 residues.

V is TRBV19 and J is TRBJ2-5; unclear D gene. Trimming took 3 bases from V and 1 from J, leaving 0 bases between them. Per the germline V gene, CDR1 is LNHDA and CDR2 is SQIVND (reference sequence). The CDR3 sequence is 11 residues long. CDR3 in amino acids: CASSIQETQYF. Here the CDR3 DNA reads TGTGCCAGTAGTATCCAAGAGACCCAGTACTTC.

This clone was seen just once. The chain combines TRBV2 with TRBJ2-7; D gene ambiguous. The germline V gene encodes CDR1 SNHLY and CDR2 FYNNEI. Trimming cost V 4 bases and J 2 bases, with 15 bases left between them. The CDR3 has 15 amino acids. The CDR3 DNA reads as TGTGCCAGCAGTGCCTGGACGGATCCGACCTACGAGCAGTACTTC. Its protein product is CASSAWTDPTYEQYF.

The gene calls are TRBV6-5 and TRBJ1-5, with 7 bases lining up with TRBD1. V was pared by 5 bases and J by 2 bases, with 6 bases of the junction left unmatched. The CDR3 has 15 residues. CDR1 and CDR2 from the germline V gene are MNHEY and SVGAGI. As DNA, the CDR3 is TGTGCCAGCAGTAATACAGGGGTCGGCAATCAGCCCCAGCATTTT. This sequence encodes CASSNTGVGNQPQHF.

The chain couples TRBV5-6 to TRBJ1-5; D unresolved. The V and J ends lost 1 base and 0 bases respectively, with 8 bases between them. Germline V gene lookup returns CDR1 SGHDT and CDR2 YYEEEE. This CDR3 is 15 amino acids long. The chain's CDR3 is CASSLYGNSNQPQHF. The CDR3 region has the DNA TGTGCCAGCAGCTTGTATGGGAATAGCAATCAGCCCCAGCATTTT.

The rearrangement links TRBV27 to TRBJ1-1; D is ambiguous. V gave up 2 bases and J gave up 7 bases, with 11 bases separating them. CDR1 is MNHEY and CDR2 is SMNVEV in the germline V gene (reference sequence). The CDR3 runs 13 residues. CDR3 bases: TGTGCCAGCAGTTTAGGGAGCGGTTATGAAGCTTTCTTT. It specifies CASSLGSGYEAFF.